The 3 T cell receptor beta chains listed next were all sequenced from one sample in a study of T cell repertoires in cytomegalovirus infection. TCRdb processed the reads anew with MiXCR; each CDR3 protein has one entry. The table shows around 230,000 distinct CDR3 sequences, with 6% to 8% occurring only once. What was sequenced was PBMCs. All receptors derive from a human donor in good health (CMV status not recorded). Some clones in this sample may be carry-over from other donors' samples.

The table lists this clonotype with many counts. The V call is TRBV6-5, the J call TRBJ1-2; no clear D. V was cut by 6 bases and J by 0 bases, with 14 bases left in between. CDR3 length: 15 amino acids. CDR1 and CDR2 from the germline V gene are MNHEY and SVGAGI. CDR3 in amino acids: CASRLSGIPNYGYTF. In nucleotides, the CDR3 is TGTGCCAGCAGACTGTCCGGGATTCCTAACTATGGCTACACCTTC.

This clonotype was observed many times. The gene calls are TRBV20-1 and TRBJ1-2; 7 nucleotides line up with TRBD1. Germline V gives CDR1 DFQATT, CDR2 SNEGSKA (reference sequence). V lost 6 bases, J lost 0 bases, and 10 bases stayed unmatched. CDR3 size: 15 residues. The CDR3 here is CSAPHATGANYGYTF. The CDR3 DNA is TGCAGTGCCCCACACGCCACAGGGGCTAACTATGGCTACACCTTC.

This clonotype was counted many times. The J gene is TRBJ2-7, the V gene TRBV15, with D possibly TRBD1 on 5 matching bases. Deletions cut 3 bases from V and 1 base from J, with 13 bases between. The CDR3 totals 15 residues. Germline V gene data show CDR1 as LNHNV and CDR2 as YYDKDF (reference sequence). The CDR3 bases are TGTGCCACCAGCAGGGATGCGGCAGGGTCCTACGAGCAGTACTTC. Translation gives CATSRDAAGSYEQYF.